One and the same sample provided the 19 T cell receptor beta chains below, sequenced in a study of early stage breast cancer tumors. Assay used: immunoSEQ multiplex PCR; TCRdb lists only in-frame clones, some missing. Of 35,000 to 45,000 clones listed, 74% were seen once; the top ten hold roughly 6.1%. Sequencing input: blood. The receptor set was obtained from a person in their sixties or seventies with breast cancer.

The CDR3: CASSLAIGKTEAFF. CDR3 in DNA: TGTGCCAGCAGCTTAGCTATAGGCAAGACTGAAGCTTTCTTT. The genes are TRBV7-2 and TRBJ1-1; D remains unclear. Trimming pared 0 bases from V and 5 bases from J, leaving 10 bases between. The CDR3 length is 14 residues. Per germline, CDR1 SGHTA and CDR2 FQGNSA.

This clone showed up just once. The chain uses TRBV11-2 and TRBJ2-7, with D possibly matching TRBD2 (6 bases). The CDR3 is made up of 15 amino acids. Per germline, CDR1 SGHAT and CDR2 FQNNGV. Trimming cost V 8 bases and J 5 bases, with 22 bases left between them. This chain's CDR3 is CASLPLASISHEQYF. CDR3 in DNA: TGTGCCAGCCTTCCTCTAGCGTCTATTTCCCACGAGCAGTACTTC.

The chain employs TRBV7-3 and TRBJ2-5; 11 nucleotides line up with TRBD2. The CDR3 is 14 amino acids. The germline V gene encodes CDR1 SGHTA and CDR2 FQGTGA. V was pared by 5 bases and J by 9 bases, with 8 bases of the junction left unmatched. The CDR3 region has the DNA TGTGCCAGCAGCCTGGGGACTAGCGGTACTCCCCAGTACTTC. Amino acid sequence: CASSLGTSGTPQYF.

This clone was seen only once. The V gene is TRBV9, the J gene TRBJ1-2; D not resolved. The CDR3 spans 11 residues. The V end lost 3 bases, the J end lost 4 bases, and 4 bases lay between the germline ends. CDR1 and CDR2 (germline): SGDLS, YYNGEE. The CDR3: CASSDRYGYTF. The CDR3 DNA follows: TGTGCCAGCAGCGATCGCTATGGCTACACCTTC. Together with reference TRBV9 and TRBJ1-2, the CDR3 gives the full variable domain: DSGVTQTPKHLITATGQRVTLRCSPRSGDLSVYWYQQSLDQGLQFLIQYYNGEERAKGNILERFSAQQFPDLHSELNLSSLELGDSALYFCASSDRYGYTFGSGTRLTVV.

The rearrangement joins TRBV4-1 to TRBJ2-7, with 10 bases identical to TRBD1. V gave up 10 bases and J gave up 5 bases; unmatched junction bases: 2. Germline CDR1 and CDR2: MGHRA and YSYEKL. This CDR3 is 11 amino acids long. CDR3 sequence: CATGQGDEQYF. The CDR3 coding sequence is TGCGCCACCGGACAGGGGGACGAGCAGTACTTC.

The V gene is TRBV6-6, the J gene TRBJ2-7; TRBD1 aligns across 9 bases. The CDR3 has 14 residues. Losses at the gene ends were 0 bases for V and 4 bases for J; bases not matched to a gene: 1. The germline CDR1 and CDR2 sequences are MNHNY and SVGAGI (reference sequence). The CDR3 spells CASSYSDRGYEQYF. The DNA for the CDR3 is TGTGCCAGCAGTTACTCCGACAGGGGGTACGAGCAGTACTTC.

The V call is TRBV2, the J call TRBJ1-1; a weak D match, TRBD1 (6 bases). This CDR3 spans 15 amino acids. The germline V gene encodes CDR1 SNHLY and CDR2 FYNNEI. The V end lost 7 bases, the J end lost 7 bases, and 22 bases lay between the germline ends. CDR3 loop: CASIKVGTRSGEAFF. CDR3 DNA sequence: TGTGCCAGCATTAAAGTGGGGACAAGGAGCGGTGAAGCTTTCTTT. Together with reference TRBV2 and TRBJ1-1, the CDR3 gives the full variable domain: EPEVTQTPSHQVTQMGQEVILRCVPISNHLYFYWYRQILGQKVEFLVSFYNNEISEKSEIFDDQFSVERPDGSNFTLKIRSTKLEDSAMYFCASIKVGTRSGEAFFGQGTRLTVV.

This clone turned up a few times. The V call is TRBV14, the J call TRBJ1-6, with 7 bases matching TRBD1. The CDR3 sequence is 15 residues long. The V and J ends lost 5 bases and 7 bases, in that order; junction bases with no gene match: 8. Germline loops: CDR1 SGHDN, CDR2 FVKESK. This chain's CDR3 is CASSKGQLLNSPLHF. CDR3 DNA: TGTGCCAGCAGCAAGGGACAGCTCTTAAATTCACCCCTCCACTTT.

This chain uses TRBV11-2 with TRBJ2-3, with D perhaps given as TRBD1 or TRBD2 (5 bases each). CDR1 and CDR2 from the germline V gene are SGHAT and FQNNGV. V was pared by 1 base and J by 2 bases, with 16 bases between. The CDR3 has 17 amino acids. The CDR3 coding sequence is TGTGCCAGCAGCTTAGGGGGGAGCGGAGGATACACAGATACGCAGTATTTT. Its protein is CASSLGGSGGYTDTQYF.

The chain has TRBV2 and TRBJ2-5; 9 bases are shared with TRBD2. The CDR3 has 16 amino acids. The J segment lost 5 bases and the V segment lost 1 base, leaving 8 bases of the junction unmatched. The V gene's germline CDR1 is SNHLY and CDR2 FYNNEI. The CDR3 sequence: CASSEGASGAGETQYF. The CDR3 region has the DNA TGTGCCAGCAGTGAAGGGGCTAGCGGGGCCGGGGAGACCCAGTACTTC.

V is TRBV27 and J is TRBJ2-7; D may be TRBD1 or TRBD2 (5 bases each). Germline values: CDR1 MNHEY, CDR2 SMNVEV (reference sequence). The CDR3 spans 12 residues. Trimming cost V 9 bases and J 8 bases, with 17 bases left between them. CDR3 sequence: CASSFRGLKQYF. The CDR3, as DNA: TGTGCCAGTTCGTTCCGGGGCTTGAAGCAGTACTTC.

The gene calls are TRBV4-1 and TRBJ2-3, with 8 positions matching TRBD2. V was pared by 1 base and J by 0 bases, with 6 bases of the junction left unmatched. The CDR3 sequence is 17 residues long. The germline CDR1 and CDR2 sequences are MGHRA and YSYEKL. The CDR3 loop reads CASSQAGGIPSTDTQYF. CDR3 in DNA: TGCGCCAGCAGCCAAGCGGGGGGGATTCCTAGCACAGATACGCAGTATTTT.

This chain links TRBV28 with TRBJ1-2; D perhaps matches TRBD1 (6 bases). The CDR3 spans 13 residues. V lost 11 bases and J lost 7, with 20 bases in between. Germline CDR1 is MDHEN and CDR2 is SYDVKM. In DNA form, the CDR3 reads TGTGCCGTTCCGGGACACCCTACGGGTGGCTACACCTTC. This gives the protein CAVPGHPTGGYTF.

The chain links TRBV28 to TRBJ2-1; TRBD1 matches at 12 bases. Germline V lookup: CDR1 MDHEN, CDR2 SYDVKM. After removal of 2 bases from V and 8 bases from J, the junction contained 4 bases not matched to a gene. This CDR3 has 15 residues. The CDR3 nucleotides are TGTGCCAGCAGTTTAGCCGGGACAGGGGGCGATGAGCAGTTCTTC. Protein: CASSLAGTGGDEQFF.

The rearrangement links TRBV7-2 to TRBJ1-4, with 7 bases matching TRBD1. Trimming took 5 bases from V and 0 from J; bases not matched to a gene: 6. There are 16 residues in the CDR3. The germline gives CDR1 SGHTA, CDR2 FQGNSA. In DNA, the CDR3 is TGTGCCAGCAGCCCACAGGGGACGCCAACTAATGAAAAACTGTTTTTT. Translating it yields CASSPQGTPTNEKLFF.

The J gene is TRBJ2-7, the V gene TRBV9, with D tentatively TRBD1 (5 bases). The CDR3 consists of 13 residues. Germline loops: CDR1 SGDLS, CDR2 YYNGEE. V was shortened by 0 bases and J by 7 bases, with 11 bases between the two germline ends. The CDR3 here is CASSVATGLEQYF. The CDR3 coding sequence is TGTGCCAGCAGCGTAGCTACAGGTTTGGAGCAGTACTTC. Based on the CDR3 plus reference TRBV9 and TRBJ2-7, the full variable domain is DSGVTQTPKHLITATGQRVTLRCSPRSGDLSVYWYQQSLDQGLQFLIQYYNGEERAKGNILERFSAQQFPDLHSELNLSSLELGDSALYFCASSVATGLEQYFGPGTRLTVT.

The chain recombines TRBV5-4 with TRBJ1-1, with D unclear. Trimming cost V 2 bases and J 4 bases, with 12 bases left between them. CDR3 size: 14 residues. Germline V CDR1 and CDR2: SGHNT, YYREEE (reference sequence). CDR3 nucleotides: TGTGCCAGCAGCTTCCTCGAGCGTGGCACTGAAGCTTTCTTT. It encodes CASSFLERGTEAFF.

The chain recombines TRBV2 with TRBJ2-3; perhaps TRBD2 as D (5 bases). This CDR3 is 16 amino acids long. From germline, CDR1 is SNHLY and CDR2 FYNNEI. Trimming removed 6 bases from V and 0 bases from J, with 16 bases in between. CDR3 coding DNA: TGTGCCAGCAGCGACTCCCTCAGCGGTAGCACAGATACGCAGTATTTT. Encoded protein: CASSDSLSGSTDTQYF.

V usage is TRBV7-3 and J usage is TRBJ2-6; D gene unclear. There are 16 residues in the CDR3. The germline V gene encodes CDR1 SGHTA and CDR2 FQGTGA. Between the trimmed V and J ends, which lost 0 bases and 0 bases, there was a span of 6 bases. The CDR3 sequence is CASSLTRYSGANVLTF. The CDR3 nucleotides read TGTGCCAGCAGCTTAACTCGGTACTCTGGGGCCAACGTCCTGACTTTC.